This T cell receptor beta chain comes out of a study of shared clonotypes between healthy human individuals. Germline CDR1 and CDR2: SEHNR and FQNEAQ (reference sequence). The junction had 6 bases not matched to a gene; V was cut back by 6 bases and J by 2 bases. The CDR3 consists of 15 residues. Some clones are missing from TCRdb's copy, which holds only in-frame ones; the method was immunoSEQ multiplex PCR. There are 1,500,000 or so clones in the sample; approximately 98.5% occur only once, and roughly 0.35% lies in the top ten. As for this clone: As yet, its antigen is unknown.

General observations from the study: Clonotypes shared by all four sorted-subset donors had higher generation probabilities than non-shared clonotypes.

Splitting the CD4+ cells yielded a CD45RA+ naive subset and a CD45RA-negative memory subset. This TCR was recovered from a man aged 25-40 years in good health. The sequenced material came from naive CD4+ T cells sorted from blood. The subset here: CD45RA+ positively selected. This chain links TRBV7-9 with TRBJ2-3; 9 bases are a match to TRBD1. The CDR3 sequence: CASSPWDRDTDTQYF. The CDR3 bases are TGTGCCAGCAGTCCCTGGGACAGGGACACAGATACGCAGTATTTT. The full variable domain, in which reference TRBV7-9 and TRBJ2-3 provide the parts outside the CDR3, is DTGVSQNPRHKITKRGQNVTFRCDPISEHNRLYWYRQTLGQGPEFLTYFQNEAQLEKSRLLSDRFSAERPKGSFSTLEIQRTEQGDSAMYLCASSPWDRDTDTQYFGPGTRLTVL.